This TCR beta chain was profiled in a study of T-cell memory formation after mild COVID-19. Study outcomes and limitations: Clones contracting day 15 to 85 were balanced CD4/CD8; later expanders leaned CD4+.

A word on this clonotype: Its cognate antigen is unknown.

Germline values: CDR1 SGHTA, CDR2 FQGTGA. This CDR3 region has 15 residues. The ends lost 5 bases at V and 5 bases at J; junction bases unmatched: 6. TCRdb ran MiXCR on the 5' RACE reads and lists one entry per CDR3 protein. The sample consists of more than 85,000 distinct CDR3 sequences, 11% of them appearing once. The gene calls are TRBV7-3 and TRBJ2-3; TRBD2 matches at 11 bases. The clonotype originates from a man in his late teens or twenties who had mild COVID-19 (a few samples of this study predate the infection). Cell type and time point are not known. Input material: PBMCs or a T cell subset sorted from them (not recorded which). The CDR3 loop is CASSISGGAGDTQYF. The CDR3 bases are TGTGCCAGCAGCATTAGCGGGGGGGCCGGAGATACGCAGTATTTT.